Listed here are 11 T cell receptor beta chains from one sample, sequenced in a study of blood T cells in healthy people across ages. Alongside a J-beta primer mix, a sample-barcoded 5' primer served in a second PCR lasting about 7 to 12 cycles. TCRdb processed the 5' RACE reads anew with MiXCR; each CDR3 protein has one entry. The table lists around 650,000 distinct CDR3 sequences, roughly two fifths of them singletons. The sequencing sample was made of blood. The receptors come from a man older than 75 in good health.

The chain joins TRBV30 to TRBJ2-5; D is possibly TRBD1 (6 bases). Germline CDR1 and CDR2: GTSNPN and SVGIG (reference sequence). Trimming took 5 bases from V and 4 from J, leaving 8 bases between them. CDR3 length: 11 residues. In DNA form, the CDR3 reads TGTGCCTGGGACAGGAGAGAGACCCAGTACTTC. It is translated as CAWDRRETQYF.

CDR3 sequence reads: CASSWRASGDQETQYF. DNA of the CDR3: TGTGCCAGCAGTTGGAGGGCTAGCGGGGATCAAGAGACCCAGTACTTC. The chain joins TRBV6-2 or TRBV6-3 to TRBJ2-5; 9 bases match TRBD2. Germline V gene lookup returns CDR1 MNHEY and CDR2 SVGEGT. The CDR3 contains 16 residues. V was pared by 4 bases and J by 2 bases, with 8 bases of the junction left unmatched.

This chain uses TRBV5-1 with TRBJ1-5; D unclear. Deletions cut 0 bases from V and 2 bases from J, with 12 bases between. Germline V gene data show CDR1 as SGHRS and CDR2 as YFSETQ. CDR3 length equals 16 residues. The chain's CDR3 is CASSLGPVMGNQPQHF. DNA of the CDR3: TGCGCCAGCAGCTTGGGTCCGGTTATGGGCAATCAGCCCCAGCATTTT.

This clonotype showed up many times. The V and J genes are TRBV29-1 and TRBJ1-4; TRBD1 might be the D (5 bases). CDR3 length: 13 amino acids. Trimming pared 4 bases from V and 8 bases from J, leaving 14 bases between. Germline V gene sequence: CDR1 SQVTM, CDR2 ANQGSEA. The CDR3 is CSVVEGMREKLFF. CDR3 DNA sequence: TGCAGCGTTGTGGAGGGGATGCGCGAAAAACTGTTTTTT. Based on the CDR3 plus reference TRBV29-1 and TRBJ1-4, the full variable domain is SAVISQKPSRDICQRGTSLTIQCQVDSQVTMMFWYRQQPGQSLTLIATANQGSEATYESGFVIDKFPISRPNLTFSTLTVSNMSPEDSSIYLCSVVEGMREKLFFGSGTQLSVL.

The chain has TRBV29-1 and TRBJ2-1; D remains unclear. Germline CDR1 and CDR2: SQVTM and ANQGSEA. The CDR3 has 13 amino acids. V was trimmed by 1 base and J by 6 bases, leaving 10 bases between them. The CDR3 loop is CSVEGTGSNEQFF. The CDR3 DNA reads TGCAGCGTTGAAGGTACGGGTTCCAATGAGCAGTTCTTC.

The chain uses TRBV7-2 and TRBJ2-7, with D possibly TRBD2 on 5 matching bases. Germline CDR1 reads SGHTA; CDR2 reads FQGNSA. The V end was cut by 4 bases, the J end by 0 bases, with 16 bases between. The CDR3 runs to 16 residues. The CDR3 region is CASSSQSAGLSYEQYF. For the CDR3, the DNA is TGTGCCAGCAGCTCCCAGTCTGCGGGCCTCTCCTACGAGCAGTACTTC.

The chain employs TRBV7-3 and TRBJ1-1; D uncertain. The CDR3 spans 14 residues. V lost 2 bases and J lost 1, with 8 bases in between. Germline V lookup: CDR1 SGHTA, CDR2 FQGTGA. CDR3 nucleotides: TGTGCCAGCAGCTTAGGGTCGGAGAACACTGAAGCTTTCTTT. Translation gives CASSLGSENTEAFF.

CDR3: CAWSVVRAQETQYF. DNA of the CDR3: TGTGCCTGGAGTGTAGTGAGGGCTCAAGAGACCCAGTACTTC. V is TRBV30 and J is TRBJ2-5; D is perhaps TRBD2 (5 bases). Trimming shortened V by 0 bases and J by 2 bases, and 10 bases separated the two germline ends. The germline V gene encodes CDR1 GTSNPN and CDR2 SVGIG (reference sequence). The CDR3 runs 14 residues.

This chain uses TRBV3-1 with TRBJ2-1; D unresolved. Per germline, CDR1 LGHDT and CDR2 YNNKEL (reference sequence). V lost 1 base and J lost 10, with 11 bases in between. This CDR3 region has 13 residues. Here the CDR3 DNA reads TGTGCCAGCAGCCAAGTTGCACCGAAGGAGCAGTTCTTC. It yields the protein CASSQVAPKEQFF.

This clonotype has a single count. The chain recombines TRBV20-1 with TRBJ1-2; tentative D call: TRBD1 (5 bases). This CDR3 is 17 amino acids long. V lost 0 bases and J lost 6, with 23 bases in between. CDR1 and CDR2 (germline): DFQATT, SNEGSKA (reference sequence). The CDR3: CSARDRGHGAGEDGYTF. CDR3 nucleotides: TGCAGTGCTAGAGATAGGGGTCATGGGGCTGGGGAGGATGGCTACACCTTC.

In its sample, this clonotype was seen once. The gene calls are TRBV3-1 and TRBJ2-7, with 8 nucleotides matching TRBD2. Trimming at V came to 4 bases and at J to 7 bases, leaving 18 bases not matched to a gene. CDR1 and CDR2 from the germline V gene are LGHDT and YNNKEL (reference sequence). The CDR3 covers 17 residues. For the CDR3, the DNA is TGTGCCAGCAGCCTAACTAAGACTAGCGACCCTTACAATGAGCAGTACTTC. It translates to CASSLTKTSDPYNEQYF.